This T cell receptor delta chain came from a study of γδ T cells in repeated Plasmodium falciparum infection. Looking at the study overall: Malaria-naive adults were infected with P. falciparum NF54 four times over about 600 days. Each infection was followed by sampling at 21 days, plus baseline and some pre-infection draws.

This clone was observed a handful of times. As yet, its antigen is unknown. TCRdb pairs this DNA with a much larger clone's protein that differs at residue 6, likely a read error; the protein shown was translated from the DNA. TCRdb reprocessed the multiplex PCR reads using CATT. Among 90,000 to 95,000 delta-chain clones listed, over 0.9% were seen once. General study findings and limits: Compared with Australian children, Malian Vdelta2-negative repertoires seemed more clonal, less diverse, less shared.

The CDR3 has 16 residues. The junction had 7 bases not matched to a gene; V was cut back by 0 bases and J by 3 bases. Per the germline V gene, CDR1 is GEAIGNYY and CDR2 is EKD. Flow sorting of PBMC yielded separate Vgamma9/Vdelta2+ and Vdelta2-negative gammadelta T cell populations for bulk repertoire analysis. This chain connects TRDV2 to TRDJ1, with TRDD3 matching 9 bases. Since TCRdb gives no J gene, matching the DNA to germline was used here to assign it. Sequencing used gamma-delta T cells from blood. The TCR sequence derives from a pool of human donors (malaria-infected and uninfected, not separated). The DNA of the CDR3 is TGTGCCTGTGACACCCACCTAGGGGATACGGCCGATAAACTCATCTTT. Protein product: CACDTHLGDTADKLIF.